The rows below give T cell receptor beta chains drawn from one sample of a study of blood T cell repertoires in COVID-19. Libraries were prepared by immunoSEQ multiplex PCR; TCRdb keeps only in-frame clonotypes and omits some of them. The sample holds over 40,000 clones, 65% to 90% seen once. The sequenced sample was peripheral blood. The receptors stem from an elderly woman with acute or convalescent COVID-19. CDR3s include the opening cysteine and the closing phenylalanine or tryptophan. Each record gives: D gene, CDR3 length, V gene, J gene, clone size, CDR3 DNA, CDR3 protein. A D gene is named only where the DNA matches it firmly. A row's size may be missing; if present it is once, few, many or a size class.

TRBD2,14,TRBV7-2,TRBJ2-3,NA,TGTGCCAGCAGACCCTCACGGGGGGGGGATACGCAGTATTTT,CASRPSRGGDTQYF
TRBD1,14,TRBV2,TRBJ2-7,few,TGTGCCAGCACCAGACAGGGGGCGACCTACGAGCAGTACTTC,CASTRQGATYEQYF
NA,17,TRBV3-1/TRBV3-2,TRBJ2-1,NA,TGTGCCAGCAGCCAAGGGTTAACAGGGGGGGCACGCAATGAGCAGTTCTTC,CASSQGLTGGARNEQFF
NA,18,TRBV7-8,TRBJ1-5,NA,TGTGCCAGCAGCTCCGGGACCGGGACACTTTATAGCAATCAGCCCCAGCATTTT,CASSSGTGTLYSNQPQHF
TRBD1,15,TRBV9,TRBJ1-6,NA,TGTGCCAGCAGCGAGGGGACAGGTAGAAATTCACCCCTCCACTTT,CASSEGTGRNSPLHF
NA,15,TRBV6-4,TRBJ2-1,NA,TGTGCCAGCAGTGACTCCTTTTCCCCTTACAATGAGCAGTTCTTC,CASSDSFSPYNEQFF
NA,11,TRBV20-1,TRBJ1-2,NA,TGCAGTGCTCCAGATTACTATGGCTACACCTTC,CSAPDYYGYTF
TRBD1,16,TRBV7-3,TRBJ1-5,NA,TGTGCCAGCAGCTCCGACAGGGAGGCTGGCAATCAGCCCCAGCATTTT,CASSSDREAGNQPQHF
TRBD1,18,TRBV5-1,TRBJ1-4,NA,TGCGCCAGCAGCTTGGACGGGACAGGGGGCCTTGCTAATGAAAAACTGTTTTTT,CASSLDGTGGLANEKLFF
NA,13,TRBV10-2,TRBJ1-5,NA,TGCGCCAGCAGTACGCAGGGCAATCAGCCCCAGCATTTT,CASSTQGNQPQHF
NA,12,TRBV2,TRBJ2-3,NA,TGTGCCAGCAGTGTCCTATTAGATACGCAGTATTTT,CASSVLLDTQYF
TRBD1,17,TRBV5-4,TRBJ1-1,NA,TGTGCCAGCAGCTTGGCCGGGACAGGGGGTCCGTTAGCTGAAGCTTTCTTT,CASSLAGTGGPLAEAFF
TRBD1,15,TRBV19,TRBJ2-2,NA,TGTGCCAGTAGTATGAGACAGGGTCGGACCGGGGAGCTGTTTTTT,CASSMRQGRTGELFF
NA,13,TRBV12-5,TRBJ2-5,NA,TGTGCTAGTGGTTTCTGCGGGGCAGAGACCCAGTACTTC,CASGFCGAETQYF
NA,15,TRBV5-1,TRBJ2-2,NA,TGCGCCAGCAGCTTGGCAGAGGGTTGGGCCGGGGAGCTGTTTTTT,CASSLAEGWAGELFF
NA,15,TRBV2,TRBJ1-2,NA,TGTGCCAGCAGTGAAGGGGCGACAGTGGACTATGGCTACACCTTC,CASSEGATVDYGYTF
NA,13,TRBV29-1,TRBJ2-7,NA,TGCAGCGTGGGAGGGGGGGGTCCCTACGAGCAGTACTTC,CSVGGGGPYEQYF
TRBD1,14,TRBV6-5,TRBJ1-2,NA,TGTGCCAGCAGCCCCGGACAGGGGACCGGGGGCTACACCTTC,CASSPGQGTGGYTF
NA,13,TRBV6-6,TRBJ2-4,NA,TGTGCCAGCAGTAAAACAGGGGGGGACATTCAGTACTTC,CASSKTGGDIQYF
TRBD1,15,TRBV7-6,TRBJ1-1,NA,TGTGCCAGCAGCCCCGAACAGGGGGCACGACCTGAAGCTTTCTTT,CASSPEQGARPEAFF
NA,14,TRBV19,TRBJ1-5,NA,TGTGCCAGTAGTATAGGCACATTCAATCAGCCCCAGCATTTT,CASSIGTFNQPQHF
NA,11,TRBV12-5,TRBJ2-5,NA,TGTGCTAGTGCTATAAAAGAGACCCAGTACTTC,CASAIKETQYF
TRBD1,15,TRBV11-2,TRBJ2-1,NA,TGTGCCAGCAGCGCGACAGGGAGCTCCTACAATGAGCAGTTCTTC,CASSATGSSYNEQFF